This T cell receptor beta chain was captured by sequencing in a study of control samples from healthy donors and cancer patients. Some clones are missing from TCRdb's copy, which holds only in-frame ones; the method was immunoSEQ multiplex PCR. Of fewer than 200,000 clones listed, over 85% were seen once; the top ten hold 4.1%. This CDR3 region has 17 residues. Germline V gives CDR1 LNHNV, CDR2 YYDKDF (reference sequence). The V gene lost 0 bases and the J gene lost 7 bases, with 19 bases spanning the gap. V usage is TRBV15 and J usage is TRBJ2-1; D may correspond to TRBD1 or TRBD2 (6 bases each). This sequence originates from a woman aged 55-69 years in good health. The sample taken for sequencing was blood. The CDR3 region is CATSRDRRGAFWNEQFF. Written as DNA, the CDR3 is TGTGCCACCAGCAGAGATAGGAGGGGGGCCTTCTGGAATGAGCAGTTCTTC.